This T cell receptor beta chain was identified during a study of T cell responses to AZD1222 COVID-19 vaccine (dated by TCRdb to the early 2020s). The study in broad terms: AZD1222 recipients given second doses at about 4 weeks or at about 12 weeks were pooled, since spike-specific TCR depth and breadth were not found to differ between the two schedules. A total of around 240 trial participants underwent TCR sequencing, of whom about 200 had received two doses of AZD1222 and 26 had received two doses of the MenACWY control vaccine. Trial participants were enrolled by age into 18-55, 56-69 and 70-plus year subgroups, with roughly 150, 30 and 60 TCR-sequenced participants respectively. What the authors observed across the whole study: No day 14 peak-response samples were available, so repertoires were characterized only after the peak T cell response. Epitopes outside the regions mutated in the B.1.351 and B.1.1.7 variants were reportedly recognized by nearly half of the unique spike-specific TCRs. In the small 56-69-year group, the increase in depth fell short of significance, most likely because of low power. Participants were mostly white British and included more females than males, and it was suggested by the authors that clonal diversity may have been underestimated. After two AZD1222 doses, spike-specific TCR breadth and depth were significantly higher than at day 0 and than in MenACWY recipients. Conclusions about previously exposed vaccinees are limited, since just a handful of AZD1222 recipients were seropositive for SARS-CoV-2 at baseline. Vaccine-associated CD4 TCRs spanned the whole spike protein, with dominant responses in regions 160-218 and 743-854.

From cysteine to phenylalanine, the CDR3 is 15 amino acids long. Just CDR3 DNA is preserved here, 45 bases in frame from base 1. V is shortened by 4 bases, J by 1 base, and the region joining them spans 13 bases. The germline V gene specifies SGHTA as CDR1 and FQGTGA as CDR2. As to this clone: What this receptor recognizes is not known. The sample holds no much larger clone one base away, and base qualities are not on file.

The sample's time point label, in plain terms: baseline before first vaccination. Samples from vaccinated people were obtained from the UK trials COV001 and COV002, which included a single-blind randomized controlled phase 2/3 trial of AZD1222 (ChAdOx1 nCoV-19) in healthy adults. For TCRbeta chain sequencing, PBMC samples from trial participants were taken at day 0 and at day 28 after the second dose. The CDR3 regions of human TCRbeta chains were analyzed by immunosequencing. The paper's processing steps were these. Repertoire TCRs were matched against a reference library of SARS-CoV-2-specific TCRs generated with the MIRA antigen-specificity platform. Breadth was defined as the fraction of unique TCRs that were SARS-CoV-2-associated. Depth was defined as the fraction of total T cells that were SARS-CoV-2-associated. Each spike-specific TCR was assigned to its reactive spike region and to a CD4 or CD8 class using the MIRA data. Log10-transformed breadth and depth values were compared by one-way ANOVA with Sidak's multiple comparisons tests. The immuneACCESS repertoire file appears here via TCRdb, limited to in-frame rearrangements. These files lack a portion of the clones; in checked studies, under half of the deficit traces to unresolved V genes, and the cause of the others is not known. V, J and clone size were drawn from that table, and D and trimming were deduced from the DNA. Across this sample there are about 150,000 clones, with 80% to 90% seen only once. The ten largest make up roughly 4.7% of the sample.

This chain joins TRBV7-3 to TRBJ1-1; the best D guess is TRBD1, with 6 bases matching. The clonotype comes from an adult in good health. Sequences were derived from peripheral blood, sampled on day 0 of AZD1222 vaccination. The CDR3 protein is CASSSAGAGNTEAFF. The DNA is as follows: TGTGCCAGCAGCTCCGCGGGGGCCGGGAACACTGAAGCTTTCTTT.